Reported below is one T cell receptor beta chain. The clone's antigen remains unknown. No base quality information exists; no much larger clone differs at one position. This sample was included in a study of T cell responses to AZD1222 COVID-19 vaccine (dated by TCRdb to the early 2020s). Study-level background: TCR sequencing was performed for 230 to 250 trial participants, of whom 200 to 210 were given two doses of AZD1222 and approximately 26 were given two doses of MenACWY control vaccine. Trial participants were enrolled by age into subgroups of 18-55, 56-69 and 70-plus years, and around 150, 28 and 57 TCR-sequenced participants, respectively, were included in these subgroups. General findings and caveats noted by the study authors: No day 14 peak-response samples were available, so repertoires were characterized only after the peak T cell response. Reportedly, almost half of the unique spike-specific TCRs recognized epitopes lying outside the regions that are mutated in the B.1.351 and B.1.1.7 variants. CD4 TCRs associated with the vaccine covered the entire spike protein, and the dominant responses were in regions 160-218 and 743-854. Conclusions about previously exposed vaccinees were limited because only six AZD1222 recipients were SARS-CoV-2 seropositive at baseline. In the small 56-69-year group, the increase in depth fell short of significance, most likely because of low power. Participants were mostly white British, with more females than males. The authors suggested clonal diversity may have been underestimated. After two AZD1222 doses, spike-specific TCR breadth and depth were significantly higher than at day 0 and than in MenACWY recipients.

From a lookup of the germline V gene, CDR1 and CDR2 are SNHLY and FYNNEI. V lost 7 bases and J lost 3 bases; the stretch between them is 16 bases long. The CDR3 measures 15 amino acids from cysteine to phenylalanine. Just CDR3 DNA is preserved here, 45 bases in frame from base 1. The sample's time point label, decoded: about 28 days (+/-7) after the second vaccine dose. The meaning of the sample's treatment or condition label: meningococcal conjugate vaccine given as trial control. Vaccinee samples came from UK trials COV001 and COV002, including a single-blind randomized controlled phase 2/3 trial of AZD1222 (ChAdOx1 nCoV-19) in healthy adults. Trial participant PBMC samples were collected at day 0 and day 28 after the second dose for TCRbeta chain sequencing. The CDR3 regions of human TCRbeta chains were analyzed by immunosequencing. The authors processed their data as follows. TCRs in the repertoires were compared against a reference library of SARS-CoV-2-specific TCRs that had been generated with the MIRA antigen-specificity platform. Breadth meant the fraction of unique TCRs that were SARS-CoV-2-associated, whereas depth meant the fraction of total T cells that were SARS-CoV-2-associated. Each spike-specific TCR was assigned to its reactive spike region and to a CD4 or CD8 class using the MIRA data. Log10-transformed breadth and depth values were compared by one-way ANOVA with Sidak's multiple comparisons tests. TCRdb obtained this table from immuneACCESS and retained in-frame rearrangements with V and J assigned. These tables miss some clones; where compared with another copy, unresolved V genes account for less than half of the shortfall, and the remainder is unexplained. That table furnishes V, J and clone size, whereas the DNA furnished D and trimming. The sample table shows 50,000 to 65,000 clones, and 90% to 95% are seen once. Jointly, the top ten make up about 6% of the sample.

The sequence came from an adult who received the MenACWY meningococcal vaccine as a control. This receptor chain uses TRBV2 and TRBJ1-3; no D gene call is confident. The sequencing used peripheral blood, collected 28 days after the second dose of the MenACWY control vaccine. The CDR3 in this case is CASKRESAVGNTIYF. The nucleotide sequence is given as TGTGCCAGCAAACGAGAGTCAGCGGTTGGAAACACCATATATTTT.